This T cell receptor beta chain was found in a study of blood T cell repertoires in COVID-19. For the study at large: T cells, B-cell-depleted T cells, or PBMCs provided the cDNA or gDNA that served as material.

The germline V and J ends were trimmed by 3 bases and 9 bases, with 9 bases remaining between them. The V gene's germline CDR1 is SGHRS and CDR2 YFSETQ. The CDR3 covers 11 residues. Authors' data handling: Amplifying reference gene primers gave estimates of nucleated cell counts. Measured with immunoSEQ multiplex PCR; TCRdb has only the in-frame clones, and not every one. Clone size and the V and J calls come from that table; the DNA yielded D and trimming. The table records 350,000 to 400,000 clones, approximately 91% of them present only once. The TCR was taken from a woman in her thirties or forties who had been exposed to COVID-19. The sequencing sample was made of PBMCs or T cells enriched from blood (not recorded which). The rearrangement links TRBV5-1 to TRBJ1-1; possibly TRBD1 for D (6 bases). CDR3 DNA: TGCGCCAGCAGCTATGGGACACAAGCTTTCTTT. Its translation: CASSYGTQAFF.